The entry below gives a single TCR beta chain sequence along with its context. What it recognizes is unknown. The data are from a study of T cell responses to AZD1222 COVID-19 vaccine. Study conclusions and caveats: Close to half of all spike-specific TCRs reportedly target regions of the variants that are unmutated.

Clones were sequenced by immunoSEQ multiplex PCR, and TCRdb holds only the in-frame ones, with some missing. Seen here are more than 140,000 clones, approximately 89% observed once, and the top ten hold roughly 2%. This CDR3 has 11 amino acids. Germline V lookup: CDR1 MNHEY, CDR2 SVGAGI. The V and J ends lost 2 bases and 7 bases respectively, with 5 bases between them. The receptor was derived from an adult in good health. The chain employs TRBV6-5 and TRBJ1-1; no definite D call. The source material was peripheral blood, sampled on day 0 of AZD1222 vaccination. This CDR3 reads CASSYGIEAFF. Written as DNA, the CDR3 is TGTGCCAGCAGTTACGGTATTGAAGCTTTCTTT.